The 18 T cell receptor beta chains below were found in one sample sequenced in a study of T cells in Graves' hyperthyroidism and ophthalmopathy. TCR beta CDR3 regions were amplified from RNA. Carried out on the TCR CDR3, a first-round RT-PCR used the HTBI primer set. TCRdb used MiXCR to reprocess the multiplex PCR reads, holding one entry per CDR3 protein. Of 45,000 to 50,000 distinct CDR3 sequences listed, more than 40% are singletons. The sequenced sample was peripheral blood or thyroid tissue (not recorded which). These receptors originate from a woman aged 45 to 65 with Graves' hyperthyroidism.

Many counts were recorded for this clonotype. The CDR3 bases are TGTGCCAGCAGTCCGCGCTTAGGAGAGGTCTCCTACGAGCAGTACTTC. Amino acid sequence: CASSPRLGEVSYEQYF. The V call is TRBV7-2, the J call TRBJ2-7; no clear D. The CDR3 has 16 residues. Per the germline V gene, CDR1 is SGHTA and CDR2 is FQGNSA. Trimming left V 6 bases short and J 0 bases short, with 18 bases between.

The chain has TRBV10-3 and TRBJ2-5; 7 bases fit TRBD2. After removal of 11 bases from V and 5 bases from J, the junction contained 17 bases not matched to a gene. The germline gives CDR1 ENHRY, CDR2 SYGVKD. The CDR3 sequence is 15 residues long. CDR3 region: CAHSQGGRGYETQYF. In DNA form, the CDR3 reads TGTGCCCATTCCCAGGGCGGGAGAGGCTACGAGACCCAGTACTTC.

This clonotype was observed at least ten times. The chain uses TRBV19 and TRBJ1-1, with D possibly TRBD1 on 6 matching bases. The CDR3 has 11 amino acids. Germline assignment: CDR1 LNHDA and CDR2 SQIVND (reference sequence). Deletions cut 5 bases from V and 7 bases from J, with 8 bases between. CDR3 region: CASSLDSEAFF. CDR3 DNA sequence: TGTGCCAGTAGTTTGGACAGTGAAGCTTTCTTT.

This chain links TRBV12-3 or TRBV12-4 with TRBJ1-6; TRBD1 aligns across 8 bases. The CDR3 is 14 residues long. Germline trimming cut 3 bases from V and 19 bases from J; bases unmatched to any gene: 14. Written as DNA, the CDR3 is TGTGCCAGCAGTTTGACAGGGGAAAATTCACCCCCTCACTTT. Residues: CASSLTGENSPPHF.

This clonotype was recorded many times. V usage is TRBV10-3 and J usage is TRBJ1-1; 7 bases are shared with TRBD1. The length of the CDR3 is 13 residues. The germline CDR1 and CDR2 sequences are ENHRY and SYGVKD. Trimming cost V 7 bases and J 7 bases; bases outside gene matches: 9. CDR3 loop: CAITQGQFGEAFF. CDR3 sequence (DNA): TGTGCCATCACCCAGGGACAGTTTGGTGAAGCTTTCTTT.

This clonotype was observed many times. This rearrangement joins TRBV12-3 or TRBV12-4 to TRBJ1-1; D unclear. The length of the CDR3 is 11 residues. V dropped 5 bases and J dropped 9 bases, with 10 bases sitting between them. CDR3 coding DNA: TGTGCCAGCAGTGAAGGAGGCAAAGCTTTCTTT. It is translated as CASSEGGKAFF.

The chain recombines TRBV28 with TRBJ2-2, with 10 bases matching TRBD2. The CDR3 is made up of 15 amino acids. The J segment lost 5 bases and the V segment lost 5 bases, leaving 5 bases of the junction unmatched. The germline CDR1 and CDR2 sequences are MDHEN and SYDVKM. CDR3: CASSPSSGRTGELFF. In DNA form, the CDR3 reads TGTGCCAGCAGTCCTTCTAGCGGGAGAACCGGGGAGCTGTTTTTT. The full variable domain, completed using reference TRBV28 and TRBJ2-2, is DVKVTQSSRYLVKRTGEKVFLECVQDMDHENMFWYRQDPGLGLRLIYFSYDVKMKEKGDIPEGYSVSREKKERFSLILESASTNQTSMYLCASSPSSGRTGELFFGEGSRLTVL.

This clonotype occurred many times. The V gene is TRBV18, the J gene TRBJ1-5; a possible D gene is TRBD1 (5 bases). This CDR3 has 13 amino acids. The ends were cut back, 2 bases at V and 7 bases at J, with 9 bases in the middle. From germline, CDR1 is KGHSH and CDR2 LQKENI. The DNA for the CDR3 is TGTGCCAGCTCACCAGGGGGGTGGCAGCCCCAGCATTTT. Translated, it gives CASSPGGWQPQHF.

A remark on this clonotype: One base away lies a much larger clone, so this may be a sequencing read error. The V gene is TRBV4-3, the J gene TRBJ1-1; D remains ambiguous. The CDR3 runs 15 residues. Per germline, CDR1 LGHNA and CDR2 YSLEER. The CDR3 sequence is CTSSQDLPVNTEAFF. DNA for the CDR3: TGCACCAGCAGCCAAGATCTTCCGGTGAACACTGAAGCTTTCTTT.

To note about this clonotype: The CDR3 ends on some other residue instead of the conserved phenylalanine or tryptophan, so this is likely a read error. The chain uses TRBV2 and TRBJ1-1; unclear D gene. Germline values: CDR1 SNHLY, CDR2 FYNNEI. CDR3 length: 16 amino acids. Trimming shortened V by 5 bases and J by 2 bases, and 18 bases separated the two germline ends. The CDR3 nucleotides read TGTGCCAGCAGTTTATCGCGGTGGGGAGTAAACACTGAAGCTTTCTCT. Encoded protein: CASSLSRWGVNTEAFS.

V is TRBV20-1 and J is TRBJ1-1; D perhaps matches TRBD1 (5 bases). This CDR3 is built from 15 residues. The germline CDR1 and CDR2 sequences are DFQATT and SNEGSKA (reference sequence). Trimming shortened V by 0 bases and J by 8 bases, and 19 bases separated the two germline ends. CDR3 region: CSARDLSRDATEAFF. DNA for the CDR3: TGCAGTGCTAGAGATTTATCCAGGGATGCCACCGAAGCTTTCTTT.

This clonotype was counted many times. The CDR3 coding sequence is TGTGCCATCAGTGAGGGGACTAGCGGGGCCTACGAGCAGTACTTC. This encodes CAISEGTSGAYEQYF. The chain couples TRBV10-3 to TRBJ2-7; 13 nucleotides match TRBD2. Trimming cost V 2 bases and J 2 bases; bases outside gene matches: 0. Germline V gene data show CDR1 as ENHRY and CDR2 as SYGVKD. This CDR3 contains 15 residues.

This clonotype was picked up many times. The V call is TRBV20-1, the J call TRBJ2-3; possibly TRBD2 for D (5 bases). Per the germline V gene, CDR1 is DFQATT and CDR2 is SNEGSKA (reference sequence). The CDR3 contains 11 residues. CDR3 nucleotide sequence: TGCAGAGGGAGTAAAGCAGATACGCAGTATTTT. As protein: CRGSKADTQYF.

As for this clonotype: Since the CDR3 does not end with the conserved phenylalanine or tryptophan, this likely comes from a read error. It is unclear where the CDR3 begins or ends on the DNA, so no DNA is shown, and the CDR3 is as TCRdb lists it. The CDR3 region is CAISAQGRPTSSYNSPLSS. This chain joins TRBV10-3 and TRBJ1-6; TRBD1, the table's D call, lacks a check against the DNA. Germline V CDR1 and CDR2: ENHRY, SYGVKD. The CDR3 spans 19 amino acids, including both terminal residues.

This sequence joins TRBV5-1 and TRBJ2-7, with D perhaps matching TRBD1 or TRBD2 (6 bases each). Germline V gives CDR1 SGHRS, CDR2 YFSETQ. There are 24 residues in the CDR3. The germline V and J ends were trimmed by 4 bases and 4 bases, with 45 bases remaining between them. CDR3 DNA: TGCGCCAGCAGCATTCAGACAGGCCCATTGAACACTGAAGCTTTCGGAGGGGCGAGATACGAGCAGTACTTC. Translating it yields CASSIQTGPLNTEAFGGARYEQYF.

The chain recombines TRBV2 with TRBJ2-7, with 11 bases matching TRBD2. The CDR3 consists of 16 residues. J lost 0 bases, V lost 2 bases, and 3 bases had no gene match. The germline gives CDR1 SNHLY, CDR2 FYNNEI. DNA for the CDR3: TGTGCCAGCAGTGAATTTACTAGCGGGAGCTCCTACGAGCAGTACTTC. Residues: CASSEFTSGSSYEQYF.

Many counts were recorded for this clonotype. CDR3 bases: TGTGCCAGCAGCCCAACGTCTAGCGGGAGGGCCTACGAGCAGTACTTC. This translates into CASSPTSSGRAYEQYF. This chain connects TRBV4-2 to TRBJ2-7; 12 positions agree with TRBD2. This CDR3 region has 16 residues. CDR1 is LGHNA and CDR2 is YNFKEQ in the germline V gene. J lost 2 bases, V lost 4 bases, and 6 bases had no gene match.

This clonotype was found many times. V and J are TRBV7-2 and TRBJ2-7; 10 nucleotides agree with TRBD2. The germline V gene encodes CDR1 SGHTA and CDR2 FQGNSA. The CDR3 spans 17 residues. The V gene end was trimmed by 1 base and the J gene end by 4 bases; junction bases not matched to a gene: 10. CDR3 amino acids: CASSLVLLAGEYYEQYF. In DNA form, the CDR3 reads TGTGCCAGCAGCTTAGTATTGCTAGCGGGAGAATATTACGAGCAGTACTTC.